These T cell receptor beta chains were read from a single sample in a study of cytomegalovirus exposure and HLA in healthy donors. Clones were sequenced by immunoSEQ multiplex PCR, and TCRdb holds only the in-frame ones, with some missing. The repertoire has under 150,000 clones, around 88% of them found once; the top ten carry approximately 8.5%. Sequenced input: PBMCs. The receptors derive from a woman between 18 and 29 years old in good health and CMV-seropositive. Both conserved end residues are part of each CDR3. A D gene is named only where the DNA matches it firmly. Not all rows give a size; the values are once, few, many and, for expanded clones, a class.

v_gene	abundance	j_gene	d_gene	CDR3aa	CDR3nt
TRBV5-1	.	TRBJ1-4	.	CASSRGATNEKLFF	TGCGCCAGCAGCCGGGGAGCAACTAATGAAAAACTGTTTTTT
TRBV7-8	.	TRBJ1-5	TRBD1	CASSTGTGYNQPQHF	TGTGCCAGCAGCACCGGGACAGGATACAATCAGCCCCAGCATTTT
TRBV6-5	.	TRBJ1-6	TRBD1	CASRAQGWAPLHF	TGTGCCAGCAGGGCACAGGGGTGGGCACCCCTCCACTTT
TRBV5-6	.	TRBJ2-7	.	CASSSRPEVNYEQYF	TGTGCCAGCAGCTCTAGGCCGGAAGTAAACTACGAGCAGTACTTC
TRBV4-1	.	TRBJ1-2	TRBD1	CASSQYAGQLYGYTF	TGCGCCAGCAGCCAATATGCGGGACAGTTGTATGGCTACACCTTC
TRBV19	.	TRBJ1-1	.	CASSFLGGTEAFF	TGTGCCAGTAGTTTTTTGGGGGGCACTGAAGCTTTCTTT
TRBV19	.	TRBJ2-3	TRBD2	CASSLLAGGSDTQYF	TGTGCCAGTAGTCTACTAGCGGGGGGCTCAGATACGCAGTATTTT
TRBV2	.	TRBJ2-1	TRBD2	CASSEPSGTYNEQFF	TGTGCCAGCAGTGAGCCCAGCGGGACCTACAATGAGCAGTTCTTC
TRBV6-5	.	TRBJ1-2	.	CASRYLTAGDYGYTF	TGTGCCAGCAGATATTTGACAGCGGGGGACTATGGCTACACCTTC
TRBV11-1	.	TRBJ2-1	TRBD1	CASSLDRSNEQFF	TGTGCCAGCAGCTTGGACAGGTCGAATGAGCAGTTCTTC
TRBV10-3	.	TRBJ1-5	.	CAINTVRNQPQHF	TGTGCCATCAATACAGTCCGAAATCAGCCCCAGCATTTT
TRBV4-2	.	TRBJ2-2	.	CASSQGYAGLGELFF	TGTGCCAGCAGCCAAGGGTATGCAGGGTTGGGGGAGCTGTTTTTT
TRBV5-4	.	TRBJ1-3	.	CASSLDMAGSGNTIYF	TGTGCCAGCAGCTTGGATATGGCAGGCTCTGGAAACACCATATATTTT
TRBV30	.	TRBJ1-5	TRBD1	CAWSGDRGQPQHF	TGTGCCTGGAGTGGGGACAGGGGACAGCCCCAGCATTTT
TRBV30	.	TRBJ2-5	TRBD2	CAWSPARRGGETQYF	TGTGCCTGGAGCCCCGCTCGGCGGGGGGGGGAGACCCAGTACTTC
TRBV15	.	TRBJ2-6	.	CATSRDPGQGPSGANVLTF	TGTGCCACCAGCAGAGATCCCGGCCAGGGGCCCTCTGGGGCCAACGTCCTGACTTTC
TRBV28	.	TRBJ1-2	TRBD1	CASSLGQITNYGYTF	TGTGCCAGCAGCCTGGGACAGATCACTAACTATGGCTACACCTTC
TRBV30	.	TRBJ2-7	TRBD2	CAWSRGDLYEQYF	TGTGCCTGGAGTCGGGGGGATTTGTACGAGCAGTACTTC
TRBV13	.	TRBJ2-1	TRBD2	CASSLGLAGDREQFF	TGTGCCAGCAGCCTGGGACTAGCGGGAGATCGTGAGCAGTTCTTC
TRBV9	many	TRBJ2-1	TRBD1	CASSVRMGQGENEQFF	TGTGCCAGCAGCGTTAGAATGGGACAGGGTGAGAATGAGCAGTTCTTC
TRBV5-1	.	TRBJ2-2	.	CASSLVQTNTGELFF	TGCGCCAGCAGCTTGGTACAGACGAACACCGGGGAGCTGTTTTTT
TRBV6-6	.	TRBJ1-2	.	CASSYEGKYYGYTF	TGTGCCAGCAGTTACGAGGGCAAATACTATGGCTACACCTTC
TRBV27	.	TRBJ2-7	.	CASRRIDVYEQYF	TGTGCCAGCAGGAGAATAGATGTCTACGAGCAGTACTTC
TRBV7-6	.	TRBJ1-1	.	CASNNAPGNTEAFF	TGTGCCAGCAATAATGCCCCCGGGAACACTGAAGCTTTCTTT
TRBV5-5	.	TRBJ1-1	.	CASSLDRARLRNTEAFF	TGTGCCAGCAGCTTGGACAGGGCCCGGTTGAGGAACACTGAAGCTTTCTTT
TRBV4-1	once	TRBJ1-5	.	CASSQAARSNQPQHF	TGCGCCAGCAGCCAAGCCGCCAGAAGCAATCAGCCCCAGCATTTT
TRBV19	few	TRBJ1-2	TRBD1	CAGRTGRDGYTF	TGTGCCGGAAGGACAGGGCGTGATGGCTACACCTTC
TRBV7-8	.	TRBJ2-7	.	CASSPAGIYEQYF	TGTGCCAGCAGCCCAGCGGGCATCTACGAGCAGTACTTC
TRBV6-1	.	TRBJ2-3	.	CASSEGTSSSGTDTQYF	TGTGCCAGCAGTGAAGGGACTTCCTCCTCCGGCACAGATACGCAGTATTTT